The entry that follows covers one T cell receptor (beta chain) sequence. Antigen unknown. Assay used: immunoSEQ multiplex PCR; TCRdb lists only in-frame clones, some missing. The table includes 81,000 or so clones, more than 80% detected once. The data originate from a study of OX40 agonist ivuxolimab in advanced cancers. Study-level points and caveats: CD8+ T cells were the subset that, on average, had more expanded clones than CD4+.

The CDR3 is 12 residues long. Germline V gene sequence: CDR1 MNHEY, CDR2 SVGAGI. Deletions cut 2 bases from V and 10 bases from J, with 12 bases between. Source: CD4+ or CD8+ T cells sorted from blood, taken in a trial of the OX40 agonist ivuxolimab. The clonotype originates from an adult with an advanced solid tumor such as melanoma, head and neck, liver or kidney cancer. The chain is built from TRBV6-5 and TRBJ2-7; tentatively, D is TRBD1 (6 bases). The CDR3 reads CASSYDRKHQYF. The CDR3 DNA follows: TGTGCCAGCAGTTACGACAGGAAGCACCAGTACTTC.